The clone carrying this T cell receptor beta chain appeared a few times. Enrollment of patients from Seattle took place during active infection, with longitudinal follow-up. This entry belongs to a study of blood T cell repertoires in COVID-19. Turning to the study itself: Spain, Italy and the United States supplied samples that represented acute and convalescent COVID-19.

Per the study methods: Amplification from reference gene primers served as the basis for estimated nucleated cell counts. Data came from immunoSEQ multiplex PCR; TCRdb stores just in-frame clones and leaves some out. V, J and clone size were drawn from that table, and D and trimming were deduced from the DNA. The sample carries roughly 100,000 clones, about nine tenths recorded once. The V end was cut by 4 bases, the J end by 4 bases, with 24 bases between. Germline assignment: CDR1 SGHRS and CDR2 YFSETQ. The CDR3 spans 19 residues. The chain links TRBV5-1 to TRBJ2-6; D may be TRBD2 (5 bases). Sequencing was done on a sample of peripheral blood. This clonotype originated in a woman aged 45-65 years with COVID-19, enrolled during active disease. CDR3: CASSTGEGFRLVGANVLTF. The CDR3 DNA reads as TGCGCCAGCAGCACCGGAGAGGGCTTCAGGTTGGTCGGGGCCAACGTCCTGACTTTC.